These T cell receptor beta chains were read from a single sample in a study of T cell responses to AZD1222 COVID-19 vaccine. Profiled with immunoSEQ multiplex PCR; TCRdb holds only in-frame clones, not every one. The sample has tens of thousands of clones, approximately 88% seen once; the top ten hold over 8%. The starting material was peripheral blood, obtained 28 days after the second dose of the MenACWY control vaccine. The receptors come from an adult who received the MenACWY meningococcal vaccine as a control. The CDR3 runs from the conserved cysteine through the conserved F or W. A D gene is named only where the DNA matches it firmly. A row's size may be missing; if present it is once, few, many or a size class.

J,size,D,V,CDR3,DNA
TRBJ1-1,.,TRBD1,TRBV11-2,CASSLQTGVVTEAFF,TGTGCCAGCAGCTTACAGACAGGGGTAGTGACTGAAGCTTTCTTT
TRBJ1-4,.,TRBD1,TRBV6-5,CASRGDRVREKLFF,TGTGCCAGCAGGGGAGACAGGGTTCGGGAAAAACTGTTTTTT
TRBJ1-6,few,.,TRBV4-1,CASSLDRDSPLHF,TGCGCCAGCAGCCTCGATAGAGATTCACCCCTCCACTTT
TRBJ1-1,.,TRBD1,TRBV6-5,CASNPGQRSDTEAFF,TGTGCCAGCAACCCGGGACAGCGATCCGACACTGAAGCTTTCTTT
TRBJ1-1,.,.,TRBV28,CASSPGGQNTEAFF,TGTGCCAGCAGTCCGGGTGGACAGAACACTGAAGCTTTCTTT
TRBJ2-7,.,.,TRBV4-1,CASSQETRGVKSYEQYF,TGCGCCAGCAGCCAAGAGACCCGCGGGGTGAAATCCTACGAGCAGTACTTC
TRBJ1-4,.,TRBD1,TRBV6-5,CASRTTGGGEKLFF,TGTGCCAGCAGAACTACAGGGGGAGGTGAAAAACTGTTTTTT
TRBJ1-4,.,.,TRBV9,CASSVFTGISEKLFF,TGTGCCAGCAGCGTGTTCACAGGGATAAGTGAAAAACTGTTTTTT
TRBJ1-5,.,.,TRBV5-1,CASSPGPNQPQHF,TGCGCCAGCAGTCCCGGGCCTAATCAGCCCCAGCATTTT
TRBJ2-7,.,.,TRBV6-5,CASSFTAYEQYF,TGTGCCAGCAGTTTCACTGCCTACGAGCAGTACTTC
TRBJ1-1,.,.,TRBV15,CATSRDSSGRGEAFF,TGTGCCACCAGCAGAGATTCTTCAGGACGGGGTGAAGCTTTCTTT
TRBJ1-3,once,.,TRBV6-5,CASRTPGGVGNTIYF,TGTGCCAGCAGGACCCCGGGGGGGGTTGGAAACACCATATATTTT
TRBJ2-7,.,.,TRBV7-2,CASSLAAGPYEQYF,TGTGCCAGCAGCTTAGCGGCCGGACCCTACGAGCAGTACTTC
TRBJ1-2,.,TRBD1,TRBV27,CASSPRGTDGYTSNGYTF,TGTGCCAGCAGTCCTCGGGGGACAGATGGCTACACCTCGAATGGCTACACCTTC
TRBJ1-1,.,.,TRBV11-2,CASSLDGQGNTEAFF,TGTGCCAGCAGCTTAGATGGGCAGGGGAACACTGAAGCTTTCTTT
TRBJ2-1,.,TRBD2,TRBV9,CASSASGTNNEQFF,TGTGCCAGCAGCGCTAGCGGGACAAACAATGAGCAGTTCTTC
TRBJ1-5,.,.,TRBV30,CAWSERGNQPQHF,TGTGCCTGGAGTGAAAGAGGCAATCAGCCCCAGCATTTT
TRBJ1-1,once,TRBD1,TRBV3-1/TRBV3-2,CASSKQQGLNTEAFF,TGTGCCAGCAGCAAGCAACAGGGGCTGAACACTGAAGCTTTCTTT
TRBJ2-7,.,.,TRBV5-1,CASSLGLGGYEQYF,TGCGCCAGCAGCTTGGGTCTGGGAGGCTACGAGCAGTACTTC
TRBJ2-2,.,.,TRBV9,CASSVQLGELFF,TGTGCCAGCAGCGTACAACTCGGGGAGCTGTTTTTT
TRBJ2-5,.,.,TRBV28,CASSSYLTGGETQYF,TGTGCCAGCAGTTCATACCTCACCGGTGGGGAGACCCAGTACTTC
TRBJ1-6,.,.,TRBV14,CASSPQGFWGSPLHF,TGTGCCAGCAGCCCACAGGGTTTTTGGGGTTCACCCCTCCACTTT
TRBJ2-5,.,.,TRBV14,CASSQDVGILETQYF,TGTGCCAGCAGCCAAGATGTAGGGATCCTCGAGACCCAGTACTTC
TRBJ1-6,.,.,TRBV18,CASSPIEGNSPLHF,TGTGCCAGCTCACCAATAGAAGGAAATTCACCCCTCCACTTT
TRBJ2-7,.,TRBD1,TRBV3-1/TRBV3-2,CASSPNPGQGVWEQYF,TGTGCCAGCAGCCCAAACCCGGGACAGGGGGTGTGGGAGCAGTACTTC
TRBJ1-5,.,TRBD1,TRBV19,CASNRDRDNQPQHF,TGTGCCAGTAACCGGGACAGGGACAATCAGCCCCAGCATTTT
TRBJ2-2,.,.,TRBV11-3,CASSLDWAVGTGELFF,TGTGCCAGCAGCTTAGATTGGGCTGTGGGCACCGGGGAGCTGTTTTTT
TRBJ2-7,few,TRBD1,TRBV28,CASSSPDRAYEQYF,TGTGCCAGCAGTTCCCCGGACAGGGCCTACGAGCAGTACTTC
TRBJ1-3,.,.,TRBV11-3,CASSLQGGNTIYF,TGTGCCAGCAGCTTACAGGGAGGAAACACCATATATTTT
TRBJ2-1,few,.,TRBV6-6,CASSSPGSEQFF,TGTGCCAGCAGTTCGCCGGGTAGTGAGCAGTTCTTC
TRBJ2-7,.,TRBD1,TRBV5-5,CASSLTGGTYEQYF,TGTGCCAGCAGCTTGACAGGGGGAACTTACGAGCAGTACTTC
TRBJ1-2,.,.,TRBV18,CASSPGRGAGYGYTF,TGTGCCAGCTCACCGGGTCGGGGGGCTGGCTATGGCTACACCTTC
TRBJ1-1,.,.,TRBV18,CASSPPGGAANTEAFF,TGTGCCAGCTCACCACCGGGGGGGGCGGCCAACACTGAAGCTTTCTTT
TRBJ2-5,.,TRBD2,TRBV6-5,CASSSGRGVQETQYF,TGTGCCAGCAGTTCCGGTCGGGGGGTCCAAGAGACCCAGTACTTC
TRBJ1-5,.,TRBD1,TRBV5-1,CASSLAGGDQPQHF,TGCGCCAGCAGCTTGGCAGGGGGAGACCAGCCCCAGCATTTT
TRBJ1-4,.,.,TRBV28,CASHTARRTNEKLFF,TGTGCCAGCCATACGGCCCGGCGGACTAATGAAAAACTGTTTTTT
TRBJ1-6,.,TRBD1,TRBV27,CASSRDRAISDNSPLHF,TGTGCCAGCAGTCGGGACAGGGCAATCTCTGATAATTCACCCCTCCACTTT
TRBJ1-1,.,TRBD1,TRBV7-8,CASSRQGPNTEAFF,TGTGCCAGCAGCAGACAGGGGCCGAACACTGAAGCTTTCTTT
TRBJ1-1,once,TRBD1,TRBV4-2,CASSTGGSMNTEAFF,TGTGCCAGCAGTACAGGGGGCAGCATGAACACTGAAGCTTTCTTT
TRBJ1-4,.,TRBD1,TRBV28,CASSLTGVRNEKLFF,TGTGCCAGCAGCCTTACAGGGGTGAGGAATGAAAAACTGTTTTTT
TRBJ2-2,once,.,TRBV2,CASSGTTNTGELFF,TGTGCCAGTTCCGGGACAACGAACACCGGGGAGCTGTTTTTT
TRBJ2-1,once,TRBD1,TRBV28,CASSLRTGGSYNEQFF,TGTGCCAGCAGTTTAAGGACAGGGGGCTCCTACAATGAGCAGTTCTTC
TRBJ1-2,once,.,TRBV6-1,CASSEGGAVGYTF,TGTGCCAGCAGTGAAGGCGGGGCCGTCGGCTACACCTTC
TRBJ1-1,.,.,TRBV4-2,CASSWEGDTEAFF,TGTGCCAGCAGTTGGGAAGGGGACACTGAAGCTTTCTTT
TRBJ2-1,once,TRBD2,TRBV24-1,CATSDSPGTSGAPSSYNEQFF,TGTGCCACCAGTGATTCCCCCGGGACTAGCGGGGCCCCTAGCTCCTACAATGAGCAGTTCTTC
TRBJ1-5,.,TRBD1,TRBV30,CAWSGDRGLNQPQHF,TGTGCCTGGAGCGGGGACAGGGGGTTGAATCAGCCCCAGCATTTT
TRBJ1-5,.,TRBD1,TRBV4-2,CASSHYRTGDQPQHF,TGTGCCAGCAGCCACTATCGGACAGGCGATCAGCCCCAGCATTTT
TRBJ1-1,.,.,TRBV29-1,CSASGSVNTEAFF,TGCAGCGCTTCGGGGTCCGTGAACACTGAAGCTTTCTTT
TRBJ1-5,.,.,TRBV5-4,CASSFMGVRQPQHF,TGTGCCAGCAGCTTTATGGGGGTCAGGCAGCCCCAGCATTTT
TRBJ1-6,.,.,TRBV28,CASRGLNSPLHF,TGTGCCAGCAGGGGACTTAATTCACCCCTCCACTTT
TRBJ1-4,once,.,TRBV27,CASSPRRNPEKLFF,TGTGCCAGCAGTCCTAGAAGAAACCCTGAAAAACTGTTTTTT
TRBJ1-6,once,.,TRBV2,CASSDQSNSPLHF,TGTGCCAGCAGTGACCAGTCAAATTCACCCCTCCACTTT
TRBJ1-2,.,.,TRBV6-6,CASSLGGWGYTF,TGTGCCAGCAGTTTGGGCGGCTGGGGCTACACCTTC
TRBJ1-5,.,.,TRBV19,CASSRNDGVQPQHF,TGTGCCAGTAGTCGTAACGACGGCGTTCAGCCCCAGCATTTT